This entry concerns a single T cell receptor beta chain. Its target is unknown. The CDR3 covers 14 residues. Trimming removed 6 bases from V and 4 bases from J, with 12 bases in between. From germline, CDR1 is ENHRY and CDR2 SYGVKD. These data come from a study of T cell responses to AZD1222 COVID-19 vaccine. Study results and limitations: Of the AZD1222 recipients, only 5 to 7 were seropositive at baseline. Epitopes outside B.1.351 and B.1.1.7 mutated regions reportedly drew nearly half of spike TCRs. Spike-specific TCR depth and breadth grew after two AZD1222 doses. White British donors predominated, females outnumbered males, and clonal diversity was possibly underestimated.

Generated by immunoSEQ multiplex PCR, the TCRdb table keeps only in-frame clones and is missing some. The data show 120,000 to 150,000 clones, 90% to 95% seen once. V usage is TRBV10-3 and J usage is TRBJ2-2; either TRBD1 or TRBD2 may fit D (5 bases each). The sequencing here drew on peripheral blood, taken on day 0 of MenACWY control vaccination. The receptor's source is an adult in good health. The DNA for the CDR3 is TGTGCCATCAGCCGGGACCCTTCCACCGGGGAGCTGTTTTTT. This gives the protein CAISRDPSTGELFF.